This passage covers 23 T cell receptor beta chains from one sample sequenced in a study of beta chain features in type 1 diabetes. Study results and limitations: In all four CD4+ subsets, TCRB CDR3 length was significantly, moderately reduced in type 1 diabetes.

Expressed TCRB transcripts were sequenced because the entire RNA isolate underwent reverse transcription. TCRdb's copy holds only in-frame clones and misses some; the assay was immunoSEQ multiplex PCR. This sample has about 340,000 clones, with approximately 10% found just once. These receptors are not linked to any known antigen. Sequencing used central memory CD4+ T cells from blood. The receptors originated from a man under 40 with type 1 diabetes.

At least ten counts were recorded for this clone. The J gene is TRBJ2-3, the V gene TRBV9, with TRBD2 matching over 9 bases. Trimming at V came to 4 bases and at J to 6 bases, leaving 9 bases not matched to a gene. Per germline, CDR1 SGDLS and CDR2 YYNGEE. The CDR3 length is 15 residues. CDR3 protein: CASSPSGGPGDTQYF. In DNA form, the CDR3 reads TGTGCCAGCAGCCCAAGCGGGGGGCCTGGCGATACGCAGTATTTT.

The genes are TRBV7-2 and TRBJ2-7; the D gene is possibly TRBD1 (6 bases). The CDR3 totals 13 residues. Germline CDR1 reads SGHTA; CDR2 reads FQGNSA. The V end lost 5 bases, the J end lost 6 bases, and 14 bases lay between the germline ends. The CDR3 DNA sequence: TGTGCCAGCAGCCATGTGGGGGCCCGCGAGCAGTACTTC. Translated, it gives CASSHVGAREQYF.

The chain uses TRBV9 and TRBJ2-3; 8 bases are shared with TRBD2. This CDR3 spans 19 amino acids. With 4 bases clipped from V and 0 bases from J, the junction kept 16 bases outside the gene matches. Per germline, CDR1 SGDLS and CDR2 YYNGEE. The CDR3 nucleotides are TGTGCCAGCAGCCGAAACCCCCGGGGGGGGACCTCTAGCACAGATACGCAGTATTTT. Encoded protein: CASSRNPRGGTSSTDTQYF. Supplemented by reference TRBV9 and TRBJ2-3, the full variable domain reads DSGVTQTPKHLITATGQRVTLRCSPRSGDLSVYWYQQSLDQGLQFLIQYYNGEERAKGNILERFSAQQFPDLHSELNLSSLELGDSALYFCASSRNPRGGTSSTDTQYFGPGTRLTVL.

This clone occurred a few times. V and J are TRBV4-3 and TRBJ2-7, with 7 nucleotides matching TRBD2. V shed 1 base and J 4 bases; nucleotides not matched to a gene: 4. This CDR3 has 14 amino acids. Germline V lookup: CDR1 LGHNA, CDR2 YSLEER. DNA for the CDR3: TGCGCCAGCAGCCAAGTCAGGGAGGGATACGAGCAGTACTTC. It codes for CASSQVREGYEQYF.

There are a few counts of this clone. The rearrangement uses TRBV6-1 and TRBJ1-2; D is ambiguous. V gave up 6 bases and J gave up 2 bases, with 16 bases separating them. The germline CDR1 and CDR2 sequences are MNHNS and SASEGT. The CDR3 is 15 residues long. The CDR3 DNA sequence: TGTGCCAGCAGCCAATCCATCTATGACAACTATGGCTACACCTTC. This sequence encodes CASSQSIYDNYGYTF.

This clone showed up many times. V usage is TRBV7-8 and J usage is TRBJ2-5, with a possible D match to TRBD2 (5 bases). V lost 4 bases, J lost 9 bases, and 12 bases lay in between. Germline values: CDR1 SGHVS, CDR2 FQNEAQ. This CDR3 comprises 12 residues. CDR3 residues: CASSYGGLSQYF. CDR3 DNA sequence: TGTGCCAGCAGCTATGGTGGACTGTCCCAGTACTTC. The whole variable domain, remainder taken from reference TRBV7-8 and TRBJ2-5, is GAGVSQSPRYKVAKRGQDVALRCDPISGHVSLFWYQQALGQGPEFLTYFQNEAQLDKSGLPSDRFFAERPEGSVSTLKIQRTQQEDSAVYLCASSYGGLSQYFGPGTRLLVL.

This chain connects TRBV7-2 to TRBJ1-5; TRBD1 aligns across 8 bases. After removal of 5 bases from V and 1 base from J, the junction contained 7 bases not matched to a gene. The CDR3 runs to 16 residues. Germline V lookup: CDR1 SGHTA, CDR2 FQGNSA. The DNA of the CDR3 is TGTGCCAGCAGCCACGGACAGGGAGGAAGCAATCAGCCCCAGCATTTT. This translates into CASSHGQGGSNQPQHF. Supplemented by reference TRBV7-2 and TRBJ1-5, the full variable domain reads GAGVSQSPSNKVTEKGKDVELRCDPISGHTALYWYRQSLGQGLEFLIYFQGNSAPDKSGLPSDRFSAERTGGSVSTLTIQRTQQEDSAVYLCASSHGQGGSNQPQHFGDGTRLSIL.

V is TRBV11-2 and J is TRBJ2-7, with TRBD2 matching over 7 bases. The ends lost 4 bases at V and 0 bases at J; junction bases unmatched: 6. The germline CDR1 and CDR2 sequences are SGHAT and FQNNGV. CDR3 length: 15 residues. The CDR3 loop is CASSSQWGGSYEQYF. The CDR3 nucleotides read TGTGCCAGCAGCTCACAGTGGGGGGGCTCCTACGAGCAGTACTTC.

This clone was counted only a few times. The chain joins TRBV2 to TRBJ2-7; D is undetermined. The CDR3 consists of 15 residues. With 2 bases removed from V and 3 bases from J, the gap between germline ends came to 14 bases. From germline, CDR1 is SNHLY and CDR2 FYNNEI. Here the CDR3 DNA reads TGTGCCAGCAGTGAACCCCGGCCGAGTGACTACGAGCAGTACTTC. Its translation: CASSEPRPSDYEQYF.

In this sample, this clone turned up many times. This rearrangement joins TRBV28 to TRBJ2-7, with D unresolved. V was trimmed by 5 bases and J by 7 bases, leaving 9 bases between them. The CDR3 is 11 amino acids. Germline CDR1 reads MDHEN; CDR2 reads SYDVKM. CDR3 amino acids: CASSPRTEQYF. CDR3 DNA: TGTGCCAGCAGTCCCCGTACGGAGCAGTACTTC.

The chain carries TRBV5-4 and TRBJ1-4, with a weak D call TRBD1 (6 bases). The CDR3 has 17 residues. From germline, CDR1 is SGHNT and CDR2 YYREEE (reference sequence). Trimming removed 5 bases from V and 3 bases from J, with 20 bases in between. The CDR3 DNA is TGTGCCAGCAGGAAAACCCAGGGGAGGGAAGCTAATGAAAAACTGTTTTTT. Translated: CASRKTQGREANEKLFF.

The sample holds a few counts of this clone. The rearrangement links TRBV7-9 to TRBJ2-7, with 7 nucleotides matching TRBD1. The CDR3 has 16 residues. V was clipped by 0 bases and J by 3 bases; unmatched bases: 8. CDR1 SEHNR and CDR2 FQNEAQ come from the germline V gene (reference sequence). The CDR3 loop is CASSLAPTGRIYEQYF. The CDR3 DNA reads TGTGCCAGCAGCTTAGCCCCGACAGGGCGGATCTACGAGCAGTACTTC.

The J gene is TRBJ2-1, the V gene TRBV9; no firm D call. Germline V gives CDR1 SGDLS, CDR2 YYNGEE. V was shortened by 0 bases and J by 6 bases, with 10 bases between the two germline ends. This CDR3 comprises 14 residues. CDR3 in amino acids: CASSVGVGSNEQFF. The CDR3 coding sequence is TGTGCCAGCAGCGTAGGGGTAGGTTCCAATGAGCAGTTCTTC.

This clone was seen only a few times. The rearrangement joins TRBV6-1 to TRBJ2-7; perhaps TRBD2 as D (5 bases). The germline V and J ends were trimmed by 0 bases and 1 base, with 16 bases remaining between them. Germline V gene lookup returns CDR1 MNHNS and CDR2 SASEGT. This CDR3 has 17 amino acids. The CDR3 DNA is TGTGCCAGCAGTGAAGCGCTCCTGGCGGGCTGGTCCTACGAGCAGTACTTC. Residues: CASSEALLAGWSYEQYF.

This chain uses TRBV6-1 with TRBJ2-7; 7 bases are shared with TRBD1. The length of the CDR3 is 15 residues. J lost 1 base, V lost 6 bases, and 9 bases had no gene match. Germline V gives CDR1 MNHNS, CDR2 SASEGT. The CDR3 region has the DNA TGTGCCAGCAGACCTTACAGGGGCGAGTCCTACGAGCAGTACTTC. It yields the protein CASRPYRGESYEQYF.

This clone was seen a handful of times. Other DNA sequences within the sample encode an identical CDR3. The rearrangement joins TRBV9 to TRBJ2-5, with 11 bases fitting TRBD2. The V gene's germline CDR1 is SGDLS and CDR2 YYNGEE. The CDR3 is made up of 15 amino acids. Trimming removed 0 bases from V and 5 bases from J; junction bases left unmatched: 3. CDR3 in amino acids: CASSVVAGGRETQYF. Here the CDR3 DNA reads TGTGCCAGCAGCGTAGTAGCGGGGGGGCGCGAGACCCAGTACTTC.

This clone was seen a few times. V gene TRBV13 combines with J gene TRBJ2-2; the D gene could be TRBD1 or TRBD2 (6 bases each). The CDR3 extends over 18 amino acids. The germline V gene has CDR1 PRHDT and CDR2 FYEKMQ (reference sequence). With 4 bases removed from V and 2 bases from J, the gap between germline ends came to 20 bases. CDR3 nucleotides: TGTGCCAGCAGCTACAGGCCCAGAACGGGGGCCAACACCGGGGAGCTGTTTTTT. As protein: CASSYRPRTGANTGELFF.

V usage is TRBV28 and J usage is TRBJ2-3; TRBD1 aligns across 7 bases. The germline V gene encodes CDR1 MDHEN and CDR2 SYDVKM. The CDR3 consists of 13 residues. Unmatched junction bases numbered 6, after V lost 6 bases and J lost 6 bases. The CDR3 coding sequence is TGTGCCAGCAGCACACAGGGGCGGGATACGCAGTATTTT. Translating it yields CASSTQGRDTQYF.

This clone was seen only a few times. Its ends do not fully match the called genes, so a read error is possible. The J gene is TRBJ2-7, the V gene TRBV28, with 8 bases fitting TRBD1. The CDR3 is 13 residues long. Germline loops: CDR1 MDHEN, CDR2 SYDVKM. The CDR3 coding sequence is TGTGCCAGCACCGGGACAGGATATTACGGGCAGTACTTC. It is translated as CASTGTGYYGQYF.

This clone was picked up a small number of times. This chain links TRBV11-2 with TRBJ2-3; TRBD2 matches at 8 bases. Germline lookup yields CDR1 SGHAT and CDR2 FQNNGV. The CDR3 sequence is 17 residues long. V lost 5 bases and J lost 3; bases outside the gene matches: 13. The chain's CDR3 is CASSPAGGGGRTDTQYF. The CDR3, as DNA: TGTGCCAGCAGCCCCGCTGGTGGCGGGGGGCGGACAGATACGCAGTATTTT. Looking up the rest from reference TRBV11-2 and TRBJ2-3 gives the full variable domain: EAGVAQSPRYKIIEKRQSVAFWCNPISGHATLYWYQQILGQGPKLLIQFQNNGVVDDSQLPKDRFSAERLKGVDSTLKIQPAKLEDSAVYLCASSPAGGGGRTDTQYFGPGTRLTVL.

This clone turned up a few times. The V gene is TRBV5-8, the J gene TRBJ2-1, with TRBD2 as a possible D gene (6 bases). This CDR3 spans 17 amino acids. Trimming stripped 0 bases from V and 3 bases from J, with 16 bases between. Germline V CDR1 and CDR2: SGHTS, YDEGEE. CDR3 region: CASSLEVGGALYNEQFF. The DNA of the CDR3 is TGTGCCAGCAGCTTGGAGGTTGGCGGGGCCCTCTACAATGAGCAGTTCTTC.

V usage is TRBV27 and J usage is TRBJ1-1; D call uncertain. Germline lookup yields CDR1 MNHEY and CDR2 SMNVEV (reference sequence). This CDR3 comprises 14 residues. V lost 5 bases, J lost 0 bases, and 10 bases lay in between. The CDR3 region is CASSPWTVNTEAFF. The CDR3 nucleotides are TGTGCCAGCAGTCCCTGGACGGTGAACACTGAAGCTTTCTTT.

This clone was detected ten times or more. The chain recombines TRBV10-3 with TRBJ2-3; no clear D. Per germline, CDR1 ENHRY and CDR2 SYGVKD. The CDR3 is 15 amino acids. The V gene lost 0 bases and the J gene lost 2 bases, with 9 bases spanning the gap. CDR3 sequence: CAISESGGPTDTQYF. The DNA for the CDR3 is TGTGCCATCAGTGAGTCGGGCGGTCCCACAGATACGCAGTATTTT.